One sample yielded the 5 T cell receptor beta chains listed below, sequenced in a study of T cells after yellow fever vaccination (dated by TCRdb to between 2018 and 2021). The method behind the library was 5' RACE. Reads for this sample came from an Illumina HiSeq 2500. In-frame beta chains were kept once TCRdb had trimmed the public reads at Q25 with fastp and called clones with MiXCR. Duplicate CDR3 protein sequences are folded into a single record with the most common DNA and genes. This sample comprises tens of thousands of distinct CDR3 sequences, roughly 7.3% of them detected only once. The top ten hold over 25% of the sample. The treatment or condition label on this specimen signifies: live attenuated yellow fever vaccine strain. The sequences come from CD8+ T cells sorted from PBMCs, collected approximately 15 days after the first yellow fever vaccination. The receptors were sampled from a man aged 18 to 35 who received the YFV17D yellow fever vaccine.

This clonotype has ten or more counts. The chain combines TRBV5-6 with TRBJ2-3; 7 nucleotides line up with TRBD1. The germline V gene has CDR1 SGHDT and CDR2 YYEEEE. J was trimmed by 0 bases and V by 3 bases; bases with no gene match: 7. The CDR3 is 16 amino acids. For the CDR3, the DNA is TGTGCCAGCAGCTCGACAGGGTCCTCTAGCACAGATACGCAGTATTTT. This codes for CASSSTGSSSTDTQYF.

This clonotype turned up a few times. The rearrangement links TRBV5-4 to TRBJ1-2; the D gene is possibly TRBD1 (5 bases). V lost 3 bases and J lost 4, with 13 bases in between. CDR3 length: 14 amino acids. Germline CDR1 SGHNT, CDR2 YYREEE (reference sequence). CDR3 coding DNA: TGTGCCAGCAGCTCCTCAGGGAGCTTCTATGGCTACACCTTC. This codes for CASSSSGSFYGYTF.

This clonotype was seen ten or more times. The chain has TRBV7-3 and TRBJ2-7; no reliable D call. Trimming removed 5 bases at V and 2 bases at J, with 19 bases between. The CDR3 has 16 residues. Germline lookup yields CDR1 SGHTA and CDR2 FQGTGA. The CDR3 sequence: CASSESGGVSPYEQYF. In nucleotides, the CDR3 is TGTGCCAGCAGCGAATCTGGCGGCGTCAGCCCCTACGAGCAGTACTTC. The whole variable domain, remainder taken from reference TRBV7-3 and TRBJ2-7, is GAGVSQTPSNKVTEKGKYVELRCDPISGHTALYWYRQSLGQGPEFLIYFQGTGAADDSGLPNDRFFAVRPEGSVSTLKIQRTERGDSAVYLCASSESGGVSPYEQYFGPGTRLTVT.

The table lists this clonotype with many counts. V is TRBV19 and J is TRBJ2-3; 11 bases match TRBD2. The germline V gene encodes CDR1 LNHDA and CDR2 SQIVND (reference sequence). V lost 3 bases to trimming and J lost 3 bases; unmatched junction nucleotides: 5. The CDR3 totals 16 residues. CDR3 sequence: CASSMDIAGGTDTQYF. As DNA, the CDR3 is TGTGCCAGTAGTATGGACATAGCGGGGGGGACAGATACGCAGTATTTT.

This clonotype was seen many times. The chain joins TRBV15 to TRBJ2-7; 8 nucleotides align to TRBD1. V shed 4 bases, J shed 4 bases, and the junction held 6 bases outside the gene matches. Germline V gene sequence: CDR1 LNHNV, CDR2 YYDKDF (reference sequence). This CDR3 is 14 amino acids long. CDR3 nucleotide sequence: TGTGCCACCAGCACCGCAACAGGGGGATACGAGCAGTACTTC. It is translated as CATSTATGGYEQYF.